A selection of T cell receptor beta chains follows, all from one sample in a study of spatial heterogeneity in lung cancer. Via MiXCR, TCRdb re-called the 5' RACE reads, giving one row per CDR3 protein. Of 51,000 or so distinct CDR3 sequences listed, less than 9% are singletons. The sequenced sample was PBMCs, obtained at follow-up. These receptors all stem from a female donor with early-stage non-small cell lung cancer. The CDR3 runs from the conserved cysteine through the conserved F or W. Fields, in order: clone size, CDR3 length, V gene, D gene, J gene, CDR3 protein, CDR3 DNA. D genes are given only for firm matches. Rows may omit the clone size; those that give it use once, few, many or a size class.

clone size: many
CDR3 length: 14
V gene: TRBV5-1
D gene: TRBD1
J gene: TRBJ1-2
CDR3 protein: CASRQTGGFDGYTF
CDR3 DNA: TGCGCCAGCAGACAGACAGGGGGCTTTGATGGCTACACCTTC

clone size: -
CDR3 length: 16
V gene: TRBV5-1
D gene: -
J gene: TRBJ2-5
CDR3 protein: CASSFQLLRDQETQYF
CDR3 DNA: TGCGCCAGCAGCTTCCAGTTACTCAGGGATCAAGAGACCCAGTACTTC

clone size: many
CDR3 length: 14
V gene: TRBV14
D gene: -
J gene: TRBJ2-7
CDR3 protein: CASSVVGRVSEQYF
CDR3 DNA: TGTGCCAGCAGCGTCGTCGGCAGGGTGAGCGAGCAGTACTTC

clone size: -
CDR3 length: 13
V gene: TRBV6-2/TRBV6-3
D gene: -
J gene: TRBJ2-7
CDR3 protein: CASRHDPEGEQYF
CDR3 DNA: TGTGCCAGCAGACACGACCCCGAGGGGGAGCAGTACTTC

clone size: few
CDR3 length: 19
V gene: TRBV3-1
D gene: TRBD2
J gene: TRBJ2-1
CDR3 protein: CASSRASSRVSGGTNEQFF
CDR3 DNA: TGTGCCAGCAGCCGAGCGAGTTCAAGAGTTAGCGGGGGTACCAATGAGCAGTTCTTC

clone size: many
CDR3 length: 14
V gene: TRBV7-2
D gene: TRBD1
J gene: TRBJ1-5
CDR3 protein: CASSLATGEQPQHF
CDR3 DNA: TGTGCCAGCAGCCTGGCGACAGGGGAACAGCCCCAGCATTTT

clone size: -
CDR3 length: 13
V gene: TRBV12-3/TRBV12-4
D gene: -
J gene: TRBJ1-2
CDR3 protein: CASSDLLPLGYTF
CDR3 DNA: TGTGCCAGCAGCGACCTTTTGCCGCTTGGCTACACCTTC

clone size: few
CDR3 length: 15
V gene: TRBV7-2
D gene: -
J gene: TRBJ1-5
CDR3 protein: CASSLRQGGSQPQHF
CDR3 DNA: TGTGCCAGCAGCTTAAGGCAGGGAGGAAGTCAGCCCCAGCATTTT

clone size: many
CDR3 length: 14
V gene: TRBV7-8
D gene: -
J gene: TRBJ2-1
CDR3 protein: CASSFLTNHREQFF
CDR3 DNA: TGTGCCAGCAGCTTCCTCACGAACCACCGTGAGCAGTTCTTC

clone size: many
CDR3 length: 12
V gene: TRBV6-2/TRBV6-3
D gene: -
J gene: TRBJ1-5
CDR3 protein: CASRGDSRPQHF
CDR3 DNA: TGTGCCAGCAGGGGCGACAGCAGGCCCCAGCATTTT

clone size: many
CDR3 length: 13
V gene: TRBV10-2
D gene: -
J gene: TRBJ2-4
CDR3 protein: CASTAEMPNIQYF
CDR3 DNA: TGCGCCAGCACAGCAGAGATGCCAAACATTCAGTACTTC

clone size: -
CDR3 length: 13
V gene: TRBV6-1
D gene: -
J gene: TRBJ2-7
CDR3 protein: CASTGTWSYEQYF
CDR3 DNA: TGTGCCAGCACCGGGACCTGGAGTTACGAGCAGTACTTC

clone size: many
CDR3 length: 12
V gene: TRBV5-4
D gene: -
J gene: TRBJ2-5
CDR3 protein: CASSMRGSPQYF
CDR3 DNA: TGTGCCAGCAGCATGCGGGGCTCGCCCCAGTACTTC

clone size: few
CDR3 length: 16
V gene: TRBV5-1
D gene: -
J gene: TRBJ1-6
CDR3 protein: CASSLAPVGQNSPLHF
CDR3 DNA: TGCGCCAGCAGCTTGGCCCCTGTAGGTCAGAATTCACCCCTCCACTTT

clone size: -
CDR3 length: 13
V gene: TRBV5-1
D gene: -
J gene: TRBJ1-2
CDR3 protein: CASSLVGEGVDTF
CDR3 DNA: TGCGCCAGCAGCTTGGTCGGGGAAGGGGTCGACACCTTC

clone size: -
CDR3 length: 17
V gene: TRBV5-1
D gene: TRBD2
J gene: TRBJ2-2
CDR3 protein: CASSLQLAGLNTGELFF
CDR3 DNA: TGCGCCAGCAGCTTGCAGTTAGCGGGGCTAAACACCGGGGAGCTGTTTTTT

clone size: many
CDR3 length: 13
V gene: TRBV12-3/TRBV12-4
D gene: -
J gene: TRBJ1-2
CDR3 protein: CASSLTTVYGYTF
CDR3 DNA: TGTGCCAGCAGTTTAACGACAGTTTATGGCTACACCTTC

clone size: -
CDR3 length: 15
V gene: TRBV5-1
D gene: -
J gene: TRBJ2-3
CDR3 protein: CASSLTGPGTDTQYF
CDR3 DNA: TGCGCCAGCAGCTTAACAGGGCCCGGCACAGATACGCAGTATTTT

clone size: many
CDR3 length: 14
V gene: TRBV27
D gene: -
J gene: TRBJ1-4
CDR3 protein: CASSLEGTNEKLFF
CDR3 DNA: TGTGCCAGCAGTTTGGAAGGGACTAATGAAAAACTGTTTTTT

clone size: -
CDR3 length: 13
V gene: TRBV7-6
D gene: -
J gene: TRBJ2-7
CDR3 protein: CASSLVRSNEQYF
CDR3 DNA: TGTGCCAGCAGCTTAGTTCGGTCCAACGAGCAGTACTTC

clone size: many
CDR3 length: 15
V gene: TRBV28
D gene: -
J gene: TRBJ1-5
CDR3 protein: CASSGTGVGNQPQHF
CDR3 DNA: TGTGCCAGCAGTGGCACGGGTGTGGGGAATCAGCCCCAGCATTTT

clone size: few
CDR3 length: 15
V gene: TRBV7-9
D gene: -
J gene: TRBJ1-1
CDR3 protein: CASSNRVIWGTEAFF
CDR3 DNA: TGTGCCAGCAGCAACAGGGTCATTTGGGGCACTGAAGCTTTCTTT

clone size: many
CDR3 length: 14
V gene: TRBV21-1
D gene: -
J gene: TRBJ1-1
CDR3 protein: CTTSRGEGATEAFF
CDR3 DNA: TGTACTACCAGCAGAGGGGAGGGTGCAACTGAAGCTTTCTTT

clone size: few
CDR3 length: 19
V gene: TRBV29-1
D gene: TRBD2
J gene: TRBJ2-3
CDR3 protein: CSVPPPGGGVIPGTDTQYF
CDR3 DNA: TGCAGCGTTCCGCCCCCGGGCGGGGGGGTAATCCCCGGCACAGATACGCAGTATTTT

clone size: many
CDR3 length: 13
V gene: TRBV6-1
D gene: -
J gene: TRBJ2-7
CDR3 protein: CASSEAQGLEQYF
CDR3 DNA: TGTGCCAGCAGTGAAGCACAGGGCCTCGAGCAGTACTTC

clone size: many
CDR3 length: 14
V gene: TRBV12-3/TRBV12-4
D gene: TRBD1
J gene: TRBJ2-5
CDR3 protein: CASSLSTGGETQYF
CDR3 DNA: TGTGCCAGCAGTTTATCGACAGGGGGAGAGACCCAGTACTTC

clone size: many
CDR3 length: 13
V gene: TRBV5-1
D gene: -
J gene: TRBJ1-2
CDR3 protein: CASSLDAGSRYTF
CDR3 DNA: TGCGCCAGCAGCTTGGATGCAGGGAGCCGCTACACCTTC

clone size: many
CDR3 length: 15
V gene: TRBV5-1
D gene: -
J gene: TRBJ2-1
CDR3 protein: CASSLGVSSYNEQFF
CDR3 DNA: TGCGCCAGCAGCTTGGGTGTAAGCTCCTACAATGAGCAGTTCTTC

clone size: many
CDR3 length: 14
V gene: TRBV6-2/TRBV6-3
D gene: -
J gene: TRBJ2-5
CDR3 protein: CASSYQRKQETQYF
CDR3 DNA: TGTGCCAGCAGTTACCAACGGAAACAAGAGACCCAGTACTTC

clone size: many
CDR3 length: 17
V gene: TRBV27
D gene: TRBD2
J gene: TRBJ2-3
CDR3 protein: CASSTTRSGGSTDTQYF
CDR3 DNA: TGTGCCAGCAGTACAACCCGTAGCGGGGGCAGCACAGATACGCAGTATTTT

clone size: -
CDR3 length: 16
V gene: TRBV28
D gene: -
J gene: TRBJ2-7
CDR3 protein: CASSSPSFGLGHEQYF
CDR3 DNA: TGTGCCAGCAGTTCGCCCAGCTTCGGCCTTGGGCACGAGCAGTACTTC

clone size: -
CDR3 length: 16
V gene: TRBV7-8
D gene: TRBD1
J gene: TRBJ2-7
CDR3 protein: CASSLAFGTASYEQYF
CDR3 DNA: TGTGCCAGCAGCTTAGCGTTCGGGACAGCGTCCTACGAGCAGTACTTC

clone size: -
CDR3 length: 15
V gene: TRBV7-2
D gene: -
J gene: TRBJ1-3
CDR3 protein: CASSLDGQGGNTIYF
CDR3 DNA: TGTGCCAGCAGCTTAGATGGGCAAGGAGGAAACACCATATATTTT

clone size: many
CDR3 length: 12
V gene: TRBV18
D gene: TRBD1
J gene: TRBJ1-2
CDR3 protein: CASSPGQGSYTF
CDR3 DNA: TGTGCCAGCTCGCCAGGACAGGGTAGCTACACCTTC

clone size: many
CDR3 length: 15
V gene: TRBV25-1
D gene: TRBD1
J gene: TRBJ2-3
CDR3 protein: CASSSGTASTDTQYF
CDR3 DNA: TGTGCCAGCAGTTCCGGGACAGCCAGCACAGATACGCAGTATTTT

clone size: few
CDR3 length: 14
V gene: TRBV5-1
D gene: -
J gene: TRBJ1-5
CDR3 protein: CASSLDPSNQPQHF
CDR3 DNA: TGCGCCAGCAGCTTGGACCCTAGCAATCAGCCCCAGCATTTT

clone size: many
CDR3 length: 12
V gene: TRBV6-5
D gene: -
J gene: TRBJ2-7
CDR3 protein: CASRDTAYEQYF
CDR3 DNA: TGTGCCAGCAGAGACACCGCCTACGAGCAGTACTTC

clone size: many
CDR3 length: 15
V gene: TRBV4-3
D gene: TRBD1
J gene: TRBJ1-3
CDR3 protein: CASSQGTGSGNTIYF
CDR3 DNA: TGCGCCAGCAGCCAGGGGACAGGCTCTGGAAACACCATATATTTT

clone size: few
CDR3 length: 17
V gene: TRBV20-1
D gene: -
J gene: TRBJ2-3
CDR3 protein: CSARDLTGRGDTDTQYF
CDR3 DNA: TGCAGTGCTAGAGACCTGACGGGGCGCGGCGACACAGATACGCAGTATTTT

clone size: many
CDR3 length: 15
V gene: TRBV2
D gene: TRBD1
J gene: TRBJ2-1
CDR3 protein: CASQRDRGQGNEQFF
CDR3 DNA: TGTGCCAGTCAACGTGACAGGGGCCAGGGCAATGAGCAGTTCTTC

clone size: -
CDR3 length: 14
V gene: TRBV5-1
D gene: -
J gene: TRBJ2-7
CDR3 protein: CASSPRADAYEQYF
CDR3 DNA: TGCGCCAGCAGCCCCCGGGCAGATGCCTACGAGCAGTACTTC

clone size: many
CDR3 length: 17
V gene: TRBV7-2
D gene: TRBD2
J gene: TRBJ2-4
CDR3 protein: CASSLIPLAGGQNIQYF
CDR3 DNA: TGTGCCAGCAGCTTAATCCCTCTAGCGGGGGGCCAAAACATTCAGTACTTC

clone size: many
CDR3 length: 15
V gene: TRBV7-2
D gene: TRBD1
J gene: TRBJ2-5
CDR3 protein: CASSSSGTGGGAQYF
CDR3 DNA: TGTGCCAGCAGCTCATCCGGGACAGGGGGAGGGGCCCAGTACTTC

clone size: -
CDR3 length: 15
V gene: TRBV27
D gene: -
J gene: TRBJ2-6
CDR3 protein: CASSSLGSGANVLTF
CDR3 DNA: TGTGCCAGCAGTTCCCTTGGCTCTGGGGCCAACGTCCTGACTTTC

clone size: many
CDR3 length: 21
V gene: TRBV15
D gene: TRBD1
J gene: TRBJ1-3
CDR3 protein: CATSRALRDRGRTSAGNTIYF
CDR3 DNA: TGTGCCACCAGCAGAGCCCTCCGGGACAGGGGTAGGACCTCTGCTGGAAACACCATATATTTT